This T cell receptor beta chain was captured in a study of blood T cell repertoires in COVID-19. Germline values: CDR1 SNHLY, CDR2 FYNNEI. V lost 6 bases to trimming and J lost 5 bases; unmatched junction nucleotides: 1. The CDR3 has 12 amino acids. Repertoires were generated with immunoSEQ multiplex PCR, while TCRdb's copy carries only in-frame clones and drops some. This sample has 75,000 to 90,000 clones; about 80% occur once, and the top ten carry 9.5% to 15%. The sequence came from a woman in her thirties or forties with active or convalescent COVID-19. The specimen was peripheral blood. This sequence joins TRBV2 and TRBJ1-5, with 7 bases lining up with TRBD1. The CDR3 spells CASSGQDQPQHF. The CDR3 region has the DNA TGTGCCAGCAGCGGACAGGATCAGCCCCAGCATTTT.